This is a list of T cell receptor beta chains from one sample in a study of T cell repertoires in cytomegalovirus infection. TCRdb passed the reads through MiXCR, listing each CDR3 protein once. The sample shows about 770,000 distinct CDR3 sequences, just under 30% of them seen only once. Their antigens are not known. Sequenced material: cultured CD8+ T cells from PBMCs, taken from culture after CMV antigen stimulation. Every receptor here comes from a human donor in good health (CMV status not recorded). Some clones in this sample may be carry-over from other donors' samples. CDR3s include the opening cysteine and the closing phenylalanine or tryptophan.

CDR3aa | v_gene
CASSHVRTGSTDTQYF | TRBV4-1
CASSRTYISEQYF | TRBV19
CASSLSDRGAKNIQYF | TRBV27
CASSYGLANDEQFF | TRBV6-2/TRBV6-3
CASSPTGGGTEDFF | TRBV7-3
CASSASWGQGLVVGRYGYTF | TRBV6-1
CSARHPSTNTGELFF | TRBV20-1
CASNPKGGGNYGYTF | TRBV5-1
CASSDGALYYGYTF | TRBV12-3/TRBV12-4
CASSPPVPGELFF | TRBV18
CASSLALGAETQYF | TRBV7-8
CASSPSGLVNSPLHF | TRBV27
CASSAGQGTGELFF | TRBV5-6
CASSPLAGATEQYF | TRBV4-1
CASSLKGLARPADTQYF | TRBV12-3/TRBV12-4
CASSFRGRGEQYF | TRBV27
CASRDTGSKSSYNEQFF | TRBV6-6
CASKLTGQQETQYF | TRBV7-2
CASSLPRDRQFGTEAFF | TRBV7-9
CASSLMWGSDYEQYF | TRBV27
CASSLSAWDSEVAGYTF | TRBV7-2
CASSQYRGAETQYF | TRBV5-1
CASSSTGWANQPQHF | TRBV7-9
CASSQVGEGREHGYTF | TRBV3-1
CASSLEVGQVVYEQYF | TRBV12-3/TRBV12-4